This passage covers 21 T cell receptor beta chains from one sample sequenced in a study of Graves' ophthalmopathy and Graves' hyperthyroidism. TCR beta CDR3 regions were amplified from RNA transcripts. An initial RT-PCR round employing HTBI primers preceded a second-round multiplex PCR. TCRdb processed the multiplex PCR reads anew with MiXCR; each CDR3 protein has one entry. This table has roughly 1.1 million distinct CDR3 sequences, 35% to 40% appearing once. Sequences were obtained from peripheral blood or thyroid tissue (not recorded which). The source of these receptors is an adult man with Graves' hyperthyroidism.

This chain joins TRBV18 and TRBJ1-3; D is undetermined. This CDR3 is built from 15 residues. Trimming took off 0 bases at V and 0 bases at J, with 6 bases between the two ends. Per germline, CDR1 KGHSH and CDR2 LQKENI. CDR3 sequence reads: CASSPPRDSGNTIYF. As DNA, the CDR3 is TGTGCCAGCTCACCACCGAGGGACTCTGGAAACACCATATATTTT. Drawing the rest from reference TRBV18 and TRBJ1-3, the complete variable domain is NAGVMQNPRHLVRRRGQEARLRCSPMKGHSHVYWYRQLPEEGLKFMVYLQKENIIDESGMPKERFSAEFPKEGPSILRIQQVVRGDSAAYFCASSPPRDSGNTIYFGEGSWLTVV.

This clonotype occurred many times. In DNA form, the CDR3 reads TGTGCCAGCAGCTTAGACAGCCTCTATGGCTACACCTTC. This codes for CASSLDSLYGYTF. The chain carries TRBV7-9 and TRBJ1-2, with unresolved D. Trimming removed 1 base at V and 4 bases at J, with 7 bases between. The CDR3 covers 13 residues. CDR1 is SEHNR, CDR2 FQNEAQ, per germline (reference sequence).

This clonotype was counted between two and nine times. As DNA, the CDR3 is TGTGCCAGCAGTTTAGTACTAGCGGGGAGGGAGCAGTACTTC. Its translation: CASSLVLAGREQYF. The chain recombines TRBV12-3 or TRBV12-4 with TRBJ2-7, with 10 bases lining up with TRBD2. V lost 1 base, J lost 7 bases, and 4 bases stayed unmatched. CDR3 size: 14 residues.

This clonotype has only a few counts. The CDR3 region is CASRFSRDRDGTEAFF. CDR3 DNA sequence: TGTGCCAGCAGGTTCTCGCGGGACAGGGATGGGACTGAAGCTTTCTTT. The chain carries TRBV2 and TRBJ1-1, with 9 bases aligning to TRBD1. The CDR3 length is 16 residues. V shed 6 bases, J shed 5 bases, and the junction held 13 bases outside the gene matches. Germline assignment: CDR1 SNHLY and CDR2 FYNNEI.

The CDR3 loop is CSARDRDRGNTGELFF. CDR3 nucleotides: TGCAGTGCTAGAGATAGGGACAGGGGCAACACCGGGGAGCTGTTTTTT. The V gene is TRBV20-1, the J gene TRBJ2-2, with TRBD1 matching 10 bases. The CDR3 totals 16 residues. The J segment lost 2 bases and the V segment lost 0 bases, leaving 3 bases of the junction unmatched. Germline V CDR1 and CDR2: DFQATT, SNEGSKA (reference sequence).

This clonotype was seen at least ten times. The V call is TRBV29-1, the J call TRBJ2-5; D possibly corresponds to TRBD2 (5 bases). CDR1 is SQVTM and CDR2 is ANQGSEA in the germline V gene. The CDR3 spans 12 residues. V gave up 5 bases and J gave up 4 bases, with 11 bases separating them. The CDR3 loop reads CSVLTSGETQYF. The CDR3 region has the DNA TGCAGCGTTCTGACGAGCGGAGAGACCCAGTACTTC.

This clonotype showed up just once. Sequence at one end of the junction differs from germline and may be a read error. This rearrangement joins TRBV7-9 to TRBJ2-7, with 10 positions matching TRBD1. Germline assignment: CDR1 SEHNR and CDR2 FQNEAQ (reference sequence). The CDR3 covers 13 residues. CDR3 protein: CASSSGQGSVQHF. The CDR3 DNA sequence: TGTGCCAGCAGCTCGGGACAGGGGAGTGTGCAGCACTTC.

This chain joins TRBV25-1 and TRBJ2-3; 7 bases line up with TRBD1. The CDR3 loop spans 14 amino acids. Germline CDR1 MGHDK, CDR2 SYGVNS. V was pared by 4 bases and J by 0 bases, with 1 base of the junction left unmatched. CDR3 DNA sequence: TGTGCCAGCAGTGCCAGGGGGAGCACAGATACGCAGTATTTT. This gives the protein CASSARGSTDTQYF.

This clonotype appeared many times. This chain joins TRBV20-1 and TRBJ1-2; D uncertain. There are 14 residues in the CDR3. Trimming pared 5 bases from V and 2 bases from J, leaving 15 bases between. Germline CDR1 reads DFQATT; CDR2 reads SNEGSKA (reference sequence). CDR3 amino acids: CSARTWTANYGYTF. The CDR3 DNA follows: TGCAGTGCTCGTACCTGGACCGCAAACTATGGCTACACCTTC.

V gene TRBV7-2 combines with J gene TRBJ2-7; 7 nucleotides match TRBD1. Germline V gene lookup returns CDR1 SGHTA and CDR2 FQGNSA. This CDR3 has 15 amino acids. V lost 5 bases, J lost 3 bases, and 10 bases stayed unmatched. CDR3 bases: TGTGCCAGCAGCCGAGACGGGACAGAATACTACGAGCAGTACTTC. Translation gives CASSRDGTEYYEQYF.

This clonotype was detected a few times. The CDR3 nucleotides read TGTGCCAGCAGTTACGTTACAGGGCGGGGAGGTGGTGAAAAACTGTTTTTT. It codes for CASSYVTGRGGGEKLFF. The J gene is TRBJ1-4, the V gene TRBV6-6; maybe TRBD1 (6 bases). Deletions cut 2 bases from V and 7 bases from J, with 20 bases between. This CDR3 spans 17 amino acids. Germline loops: CDR1 MNHNY, CDR2 SVGAGI (reference sequence).

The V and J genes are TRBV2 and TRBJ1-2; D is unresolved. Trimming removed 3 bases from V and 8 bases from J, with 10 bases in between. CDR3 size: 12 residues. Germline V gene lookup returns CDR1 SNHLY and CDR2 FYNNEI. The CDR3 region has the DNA TGTGCCAGCAGTGATACTCCCGGGGGCTACACCTTC. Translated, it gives CASSDTPGGYTF.

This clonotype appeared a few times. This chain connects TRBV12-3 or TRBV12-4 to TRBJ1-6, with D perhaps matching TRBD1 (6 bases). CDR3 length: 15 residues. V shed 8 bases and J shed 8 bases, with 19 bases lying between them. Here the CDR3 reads CASRWQGLRDSPLHF. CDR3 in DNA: TGTGCCAGCCGTTGGCAGGGGCTTCGGGATTCACCCCTCCACTTT.

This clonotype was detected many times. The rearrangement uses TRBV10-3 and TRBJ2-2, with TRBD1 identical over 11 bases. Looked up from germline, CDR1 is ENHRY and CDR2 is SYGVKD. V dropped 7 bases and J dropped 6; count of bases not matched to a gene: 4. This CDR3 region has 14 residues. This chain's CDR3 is CAINAGQGAGELFF. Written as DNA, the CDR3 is TGTGCCATCAACGCGGGACAGGGGGCCGGGGAGCTGTTTTTT.

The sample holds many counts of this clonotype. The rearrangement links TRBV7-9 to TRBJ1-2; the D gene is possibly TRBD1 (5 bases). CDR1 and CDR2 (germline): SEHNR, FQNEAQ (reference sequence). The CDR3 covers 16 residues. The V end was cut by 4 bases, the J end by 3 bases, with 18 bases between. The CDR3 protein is CASSSSGLRGHYGYTF. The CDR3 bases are TGTGCCAGCAGCTCATCAGGGTTGCGGGGTCACTATGGCTACACCTTC.

In DNA form, the CDR3 reads TGTGCCAGCAGCCTAGGTTGGGAGTGGGGGACACCCCTCCACTTT. It specifies CASSLGWEWGTPLHF. The chain couples TRBV11-2 to TRBJ1-6; a weak D match, TRBD1 (5 bases). Trimming took off 5 bases at V and 11 bases at J, with 19 bases between the two ends. Germline CDR1 reads SGHAT; CDR2 reads FQNNGV. CDR3 length: 15 amino acids.

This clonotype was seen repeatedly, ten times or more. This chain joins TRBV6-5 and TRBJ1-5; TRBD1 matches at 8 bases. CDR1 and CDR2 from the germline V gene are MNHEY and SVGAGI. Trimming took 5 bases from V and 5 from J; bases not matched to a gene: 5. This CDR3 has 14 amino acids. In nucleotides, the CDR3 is TGTGCCAGCAGTACAGGGGGATGGGATCAGCCCCAGCATTTT. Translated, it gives CASSTGGWDQPQHF.

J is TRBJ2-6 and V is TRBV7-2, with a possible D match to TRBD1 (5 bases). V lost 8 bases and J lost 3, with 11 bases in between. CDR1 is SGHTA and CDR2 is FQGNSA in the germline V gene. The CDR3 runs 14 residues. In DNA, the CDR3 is TGTGCCAGCCACCCAGGGTTTGGGGCCAACGTCCTGACTTTC. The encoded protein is CASHPGFGANVLTF.

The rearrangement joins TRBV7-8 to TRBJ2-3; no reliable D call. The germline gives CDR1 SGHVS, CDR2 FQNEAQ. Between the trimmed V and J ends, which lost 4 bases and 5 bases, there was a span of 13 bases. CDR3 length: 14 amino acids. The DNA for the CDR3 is TGTGCCAGCAGCTCGCACGTGCGCAAAGATACGCAGTATTTT. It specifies CASSSHVRKDTQYF.

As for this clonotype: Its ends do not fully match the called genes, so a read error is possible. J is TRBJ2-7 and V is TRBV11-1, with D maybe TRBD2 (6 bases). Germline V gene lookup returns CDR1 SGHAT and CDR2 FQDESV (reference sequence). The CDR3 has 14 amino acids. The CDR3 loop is CTSRDPPRGNEQYF. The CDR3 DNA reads TGTACCAGCAGAGACCCCCCGCGGGGCAACGAGCAGTACTTC.

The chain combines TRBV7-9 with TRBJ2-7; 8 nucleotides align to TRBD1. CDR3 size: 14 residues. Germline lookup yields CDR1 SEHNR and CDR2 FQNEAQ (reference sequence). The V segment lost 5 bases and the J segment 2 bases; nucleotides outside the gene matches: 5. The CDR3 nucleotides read TGTGCCAGCAGCGAAACAGGGGGGACCTACGAGCAGTACTTC. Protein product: CASSETGGTYEQYF.